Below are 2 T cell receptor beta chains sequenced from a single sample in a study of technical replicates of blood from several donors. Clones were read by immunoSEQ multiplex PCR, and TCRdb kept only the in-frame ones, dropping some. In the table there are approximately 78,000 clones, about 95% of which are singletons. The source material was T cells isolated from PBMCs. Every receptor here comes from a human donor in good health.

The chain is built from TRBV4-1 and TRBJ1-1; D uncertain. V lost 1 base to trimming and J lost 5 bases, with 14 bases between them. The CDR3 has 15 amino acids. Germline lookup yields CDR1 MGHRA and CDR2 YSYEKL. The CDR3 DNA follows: TGCGCCAGCAGCCAAGTGATGGGCGTCGGAACTGAAGCTTTCTTT. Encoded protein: CASSQVMGVGTEAFF.

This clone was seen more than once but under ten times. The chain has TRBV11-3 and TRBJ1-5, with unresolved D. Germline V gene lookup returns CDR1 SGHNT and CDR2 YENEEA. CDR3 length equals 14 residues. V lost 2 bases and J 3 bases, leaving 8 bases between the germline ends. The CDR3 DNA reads TGTGCCAGCAGCTTAAGTGGCCTCAATCAGCCCCAGCATTTT. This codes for CASSLSGLNQPQHF.